This TCR beta chain was recorded in a study of blood T cell repertoires in COVID-19. Study context: PBMCs, B-cell-depleted T cells, or T cells were the source of the cDNA or gDNA that made up the material.

Original methodology: Reference gene primer amplification in the assay estimated nucleated cell counts. Assay: immunoSEQ multiplex PCR; the TCRdb copy retains only in-frame clones and omits some. From that table come the V and J calls and clone size; the DNA was used to work out D and trimming. Of about 110,000 clones listed, approximately 65% are singletons. The germline V gene encodes CDR1 KGHSH and CDR2 LQKENI. The CDR3 totals 14 residues. The V gene end was trimmed by 4 bases and the J gene end by 4 bases; junction bases not matched to a gene: 2. This chain joins TRBV18 and TRBJ2-5, with TRBD1 matching over 11 bases. The source is an older woman with acute or convalescent COVID-19. Sequencing used peripheral blood. CDR3 in DNA: TGTGCCAGCTCACTAGGGACAGGGGGAGAGACCCAGTACTTC. Protein product: CASSLGTGGETQYF.